These 26 T cell receptor beta chains were all obtained from the same sample, sequenced in a study of PD-L1 blockade in urothelial cancer (dated by TCRdb to about 2017). What this sample's time point label stands for: pretreatment peripheral blood. The method behind the library was the immunoSEQ multiplex PCR assay. TCRdb provides this immuneACCESS table in a form limited to in-frame rearrangements. Some clones are lacking; in checked studies, under half of them reflect an unresolved V gene, and why the rest are absent is not known. The sample table records 60,000 to 65,000 clones; about 86% of these occur just once. The ten biggest clones cover 2.5% to 3.5% of the sample. The sample consisted of PBMCs, taken around atezolizumab (anti-PD-L1) treatment. The receptors shown here come from a man in his 70s with urothelial cancer.

The chain links TRBV28 to TRBJ2-7; D perhaps matches TRBD1 (6 bases). The CDR3 extends over 13 amino acids. Trimming took 6 bases from V and 3 from J, leaving 12 bases between them. CDR1 is MDHEN and CDR2 is SYDVKM in the germline V gene. In DNA, the CDR3 is TGTGCCAGCAGACAAGGGGGATACTACGAGCAGTACTTC. Translated: CASRQGGYYEQYF.

The chain employs TRBV7-9 and TRBJ2-3, with 9 bases fitting TRBD1. The CDR3 loop spans 15 amino acids. Germline CDR1 and CDR2: SEHNR and FQNEAQ (reference sequence). V shed 2 bases and J 3 bases; nucleotides not matched to a gene: 3. The CDR3 DNA reads as TGTGCCAGCAGCTTAACAGGGGGCAGAACAGATACGCAGTATTTT. It specifies CASSLTGGRTDTQYF.

The chain joins TRBV29-1 to TRBJ2-3; TRBD1 is a possible D gene (5 bases). The germline gives CDR1 SQVTM, CDR2 ANQGSEA. The V end lost 7 bases, the J end lost 11 bases, and 13 bases lay between the germline ends. The CDR3 totals 10 residues. In DNA, the CDR3 is TGCAGCGCCGTGGGGCCCGGGCAGTATTTT. This encodes CSAVGPGQYF.

The chain employs TRBV19 and TRBJ2-2, with TRBD1 matching 8 bases. The CDR3 extends over 14 amino acids. CDR1 and CDR2 from the germline V gene are LNHDA and SQIVND (reference sequence). V trimming: 4 bases; J trimming: 4 bases; junction bases outside the gene matches: 2. CDR3 DNA: TGTGCCAGTAGTAGGACAGGGAGCACCGGGGAGCTGTTTTTT. It codes for CASSRTGSTGELFF.

J is TRBJ2-7 and V is TRBV27; TRBD2 matches at 8 bases. Per germline, CDR1 MNHEY and CDR2 SMNVEV (reference sequence). CDR3 length equals 15 residues. V lost 2 bases to trimming and J lost 0 bases; unmatched junction nucleotides: 3. CDR3 nucleotides: TGTGCCAGCAGTTTAAGACTAGCGTACTCCTACGAGCAGTACTTC. As protein: CASSLRLAYSYEQYF.

V usage is TRBV30 and J usage is TRBJ1-4; D unclear. Trimming took 5 bases from V and 8 from J, leaving 18 bases between them. The CDR3 covers 14 residues. CDR1 and CDR2 from the germline V gene are GTSNPN and SVGIG (reference sequence). The CDR3 nucleotides read TGTGCCTGGGACACCCTGGGAGTCCGCGAAAAACTGTTTTTT. Protein: CAWDTLGVREKLFF.

The CDR3 is CASSATGLRGTGELFF. In DNA, the CDR3 is TGTGCCAGCAGCGCGACGGGACTCCGAGGGACCGGGGAGCTGTTTTTT. This chain joins TRBV5-5 and TRBJ2-2; the D gene is possibly TRBD2 (6 bases). Germline assignment: CDR1 SGHKS and CDR2 YYEKEE (reference sequence). The CDR3 loop spans 16 amino acids. Trimming took 4 bases from V and 5 from J, leaving 18 bases between them.

The rearrangement links TRBV28 to TRBJ2-7; D is possibly TRBD2 (5 bases). The CDR3 extends over 14 amino acids. The germline V gene has CDR1 MDHEN and CDR2 SYDVKM. The V end lost 6 bases, the J end lost 4 bases, and 16 bases lay between the germline ends. The CDR3 spells CASSPRSGRYEQYF. The CDR3 DNA is TGTGCCAGCAGCCCAAGGAGCGGTCGTTACGAGCAGTACTTC.

The chain combines TRBV5-5 with TRBJ2-1; D remains ambiguous. Germline-derived CDR1 and CDR2 are SGHKS and YYEKEE (reference sequence). V lost 4 bases, J lost 2 bases, and 4 bases lay in between. This CDR3 has 12 amino acids. The CDR3 region has the DNA TGTGCCAGCAGCCCTACCTACAATGAGCAGTTCTTC. It specifies CASSPTYNEQFF.

The chain carries TRBV4-1 and TRBJ2-7, with a tentative D call TRBD1 (5 bases). V was shortened by 3 bases and J by 4 bases, with 13 bases between the two germline ends. CDR3 length: 14 residues. Germline CDR1 and CDR2: MGHRA and YSYEKL. The CDR3 nucleotides read TGCGCCAGCAGCCACCAGGGTGATGGTTACGAGCAGTACTTC. It encodes CASSHQGDGYEQYF.

This chain connects TRBV15 to TRBJ1-4; D is uncertain. V gave up 3 bases and J gave up 5 bases, with 13 bases separating them. Germline V gene sequence: CDR1 LNHNV, CDR2 YYDKDF (reference sequence). The CDR3 runs 15 residues. CDR3 region: CATSRSPVANEKLFF. CDR3 coding DNA: TGTGCCACCAGCAGGTCTCCGGTCGCGAATGAAAAACTGTTTTTT.

The chain has TRBV5-1 and TRBJ2-1, with TRBD2 identical over 8 bases. CDR1 and CDR2 (germline): SGHRS, YFSETQ. CDR3 length: 17 amino acids. V lost 2 bases to trimming and J lost 1 base; unmatched junction nucleotides: 8. The DNA of the CDR3 is TGCGCCAGCAGCTTACAACCTAGCGGGTCTTCCTACAATGAGCAGTTCTTC. Protein: CASSLQPSGSSYNEQFF.

The genes are TRBV27 and TRBJ1-5, with a weak D call TRBD1 (6 bases). Germline CDR1 reads MNHEY; CDR2 reads SMNVEV (reference sequence). This CDR3 spans 14 amino acids. With 6 bases removed from V and 4 bases from J, the gap between germline ends came to 13 bases. CDR3 nucleotides: TGTGCCAGCAGGCAACAGGGAGGGAATCAGCCCCAGCATTTT. It yields the protein CASRQQGGNQPQHF.

This chain uses TRBV7-9 with TRBJ2-1; no definite D call. The CDR3 is 12 amino acids. In germline, CDR1 is SEHNR, CDR2 FQNEAQ (reference sequence). The V and J ends lost 4 bases and 4 bases respectively, with 5 bases between them. This CDR3 is CASSSKYNEQFF. CDR3 nucleotides: TGTGCCAGCAGCTCAAAATACAATGAGCAGTTCTTC.

The chain uses TRBV6-5 and TRBJ2-7; weak D call: TRBD2 (6 bases). The CDR3 is 14 residues long. The V gene lost 5 bases and the J gene lost 5 bases, with 16 bases spanning the gap. Germline CDR1 is MNHEY and CDR2 is SVGAGI. In DNA form, the CDR3 reads TGTGCCAGCAGTCCCTCTGGGAGGAGGGACGAGCAGTACTTC. This translates into CASSPSGRRDEQYF.

The chain uses TRBV11-2 and TRBJ2-1; a possible D gene is TRBD2 (6 bases). CDR1 is SGHAT, CDR2 FQNNGV, per germline. The CDR3 loop spans 11 amino acids. Trimming took 4 bases from V and 10 from J, leaving 8 bases between them. The CDR3 reads CASSSGLEQFF. CDR3 nucleotides: TGTGCCAGCAGCTCAGGACTAGAGCAGTTCTTC. The full variable domain, with the rest looked up from reference TRBV11-2 and TRBJ2-1, is EAGVAQSPRYKIIEKRQSVAFWCNPISGHATLYWYQQILGQGPKLLIQFQNNGVVDDSQLPKDRFSAERLKGVDSTLKIQPAKLEDSAVYLCASSSGLEQFFGPGTRLTVL.

The V gene is TRBV5-1, the J gene TRBJ1-1, with D possibly being TRBD1 (6 bases). V was pared by 0 bases and J by 5 bases, with 14 bases between. The CDR3 loop spans 15 amino acids. From germline, CDR1 is SGHRS and CDR2 YFSETQ. Here the CDR3 DNA reads TGCGCCAGCAGCTTGGGGGCGGGGGCTAGAACTGAAGCTTTCTTT. It yields the protein CASSLGAGARTEAFF.

The V gene is TRBV14, the J gene TRBJ1-1; 7 bases map to TRBD1. Germline CDR1 reads SGHDN; CDR2 reads FVKESK. V dropped 6 bases and J dropped 1; count of bases not matched to a gene: 2. There are 13 residues in the CDR3. The CDR3 protein is CASSRTGNTEAFF. The CDR3 DNA reads as TGTGCCAGCAGTCGGACAGGGAACACTGAAGCTTTCTTT.

The rearrangement uses TRBV16 and TRBJ2-7; 11 nucleotides align to TRBD2. V dropped 4 bases and J dropped 3; count of bases not matched to a gene: 5. CDR3 size: 15 residues. From germline, CDR1 is KGHSY and CDR2 FQNENV. CDR3 in amino acids: CASSRGTSGFYEQYF. In DNA form, the CDR3 reads TGTGCCAGCAGCCGTGGGACTAGCGGATTCTACGAGCAGTACTTC.

The chain couples TRBV25-1 to TRBJ2-3; no reliable D call. CDR1 is MGHDK, CDR2 SYGVNS, per germline. This CDR3 has 16 amino acids. Deletions cut 4 bases from V and 0 bases from J, with 14 bases between. CDR3 amino acids: CASSGRLFTSTDTQYF. The CDR3 region has the DNA TGTGCCAGCAGTGGGAGACTCTTCACCAGCACAGATACGCAGTATTTT.

This clone was seen more than once but under ten times. The chain uses TRBV6-1 and TRBJ2-4, with a weak D call TRBD2 (5 bases). Germline values: CDR1 MNHNS, CDR2 SASEGT. The CDR3 covers 16 residues. The V gene lost 2 bases and the J gene lost 9 bases, with 20 bases spanning the gap. CDR3 amino acids: CASSELSGGGRSIQYF. In DNA form, the CDR3 reads TGTGCCAGCAGTGAACTCTCTGGAGGAGGACGTAGCATTCAGTACTTC.

Here the CDR3 reads CASSPSADEQYF. The CDR3 coding sequence is TGTGCCAGCTCACCCAGTGCCGACGAGCAGTACTTC. The gene calls are TRBV18 and TRBJ2-7; D ambiguous. Germline values: CDR1 KGHSH, CDR2 LQKENI. Deletions cut 3 bases from V and 5 bases from J, with 8 bases between. The CDR3 has 12 residues. Looking up the rest from reference TRBV18 and TRBJ2-7 gives the full variable domain: NAGVMQNPRHLVRRRGQEARLRCSPMKGHSHVYWYRQLPEEGLKFMVYLQKENIIDESGMPKERFSAEFPKEGPSILRIQQVVRGDSAAYFCASSPSADEQYFGPGTRLTVT.

This chain links TRBV11-3 with TRBJ1-1; the D gene is possibly TRBD1 (5 bases). The CDR3 is 13 amino acids. The germline V gene has CDR1 SGHNT and CDR2 YENEEA. Trimming shortened V by 0 bases and J by 4 bases, and 6 bases separated the two germline ends. CDR3 sequence: CASSLDQGTEAFF. The CDR3 bases are TGTGCCAGCAGCTTAGATCAGGGCACTGAAGCTTTCTTT. The entire variable domain, with the rest obtained from reference TRBV11-3 and TRBJ1-1, is as follows: EAGVVQSPRYKIIEKKQPVAFWCNPISGHNTLYWYLQNLGQGPELLIRYENEEAVDDSQLPKDRFSAERLKGVDSTLKIQPAELGDSAVYLCASSLDQGTEAFFGQGTRLTVV.

The DNA for the CDR3 is TGTGCCAGCAGTGGCAGCGGGGAGTCCTACGAGCAGTACTTC. Translating it yields CASSGSGESYEQYF. The V and J genes are TRBV25-1 and TRBJ2-7, with 7 bases lining up with TRBD2. The V gene's germline CDR1 is MGHDK and CDR2 SYGVNS. This CDR3 region has 14 residues. Trimming cost V 4 bases and J 1 base; bases outside gene matches: 4.

This rearrangement joins TRBV7-2 to TRBJ2-7; perhaps TRBD1 as D (6 bases). This CDR3 contains 14 residues. CDR1 and CDR2 (germline): SGHTA, FQGNSA. V lost 1 base and J lost 2, with 9 bases in between. CDR3 loop: CASSLVEGAYEQYF. CDR3 bases: TGTGCCAGCAGCTTAGTAGAGGGGGCCTACGAGCAGTACTTC.

Here the CDR3 reads CASRYDRDTEAFF. The CDR3 DNA follows: TGTGCCAGCAGATACGACAGGGACACTGAAGCTTTCTTT. The rearrangement links TRBV6-1 to TRBJ1-1, with TRBD1 matching 7 bases. CDR3 length: 13 amino acids. The V and J ends lost 6 bases and 3 bases, in that order; junction bases with no gene match: 4. CDR1 is MNHNS, CDR2 SASEGT, per germline.